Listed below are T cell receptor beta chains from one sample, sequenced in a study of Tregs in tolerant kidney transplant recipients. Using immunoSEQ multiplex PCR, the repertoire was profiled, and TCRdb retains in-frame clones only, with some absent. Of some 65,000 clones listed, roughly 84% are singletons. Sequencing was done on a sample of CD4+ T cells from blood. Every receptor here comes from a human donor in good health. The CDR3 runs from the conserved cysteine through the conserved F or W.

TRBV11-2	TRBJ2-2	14	CASSPGAYTGELFF
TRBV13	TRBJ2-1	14	CASQGTGRGNEQFF
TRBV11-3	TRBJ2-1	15	CASSLAGSPYNEQFF
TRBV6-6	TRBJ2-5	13	CASSSPEGETQYF
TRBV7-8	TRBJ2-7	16	CASSLTTGTGVYEQYF
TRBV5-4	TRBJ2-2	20	CASSLGGVLKAGQNTGELFF
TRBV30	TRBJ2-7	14	CASTPRDLFYEQYF
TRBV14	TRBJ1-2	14	CASSQGSGYYGYTF
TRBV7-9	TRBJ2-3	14	CASSRDRGPDTQYF
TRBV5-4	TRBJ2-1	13	CASSGGIHNEQFF
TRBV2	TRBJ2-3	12	CASRERGDTQYF
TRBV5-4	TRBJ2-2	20	CASSRTPTRRLAGATGELFF
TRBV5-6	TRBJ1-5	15	CASSRGQGGNQPQHF
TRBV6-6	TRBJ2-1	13	CASRTDSYNEQFF
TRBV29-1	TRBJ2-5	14	CSVVGRIVRETQYF
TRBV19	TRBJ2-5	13	CASSGGGEETQYF
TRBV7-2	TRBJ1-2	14	CASSQRSLYYGYTF
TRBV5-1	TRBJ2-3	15	CASSLGTAPTDTQYF
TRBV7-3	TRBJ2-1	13	CASSQSSHNEQFF
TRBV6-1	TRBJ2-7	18	CASSETPPGRDFTYEQYF
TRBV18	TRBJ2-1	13	CASSPRGAGEQFF
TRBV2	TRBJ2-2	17	CASSWDRVRSGTGELFF
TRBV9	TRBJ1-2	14	CASSVQGPNYGYTF
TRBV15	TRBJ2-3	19	CATSRDSSGWAPPADTQYF
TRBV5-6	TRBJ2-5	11	CASSLQETQYF
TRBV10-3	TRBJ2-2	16	CAISVEASGRPGELFF
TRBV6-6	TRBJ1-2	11	CASSEIYGYTF
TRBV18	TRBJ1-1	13	CASSPLKNTEAFF
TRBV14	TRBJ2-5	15	CASSQATGGLETQYF
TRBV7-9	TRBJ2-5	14	CASSPQGVVETQYF
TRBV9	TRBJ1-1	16	CASSSRIDRTNTEAFF
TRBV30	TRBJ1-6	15	CAWSFQGVLESPLHF
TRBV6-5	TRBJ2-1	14	CASSRGRRYNEQFF